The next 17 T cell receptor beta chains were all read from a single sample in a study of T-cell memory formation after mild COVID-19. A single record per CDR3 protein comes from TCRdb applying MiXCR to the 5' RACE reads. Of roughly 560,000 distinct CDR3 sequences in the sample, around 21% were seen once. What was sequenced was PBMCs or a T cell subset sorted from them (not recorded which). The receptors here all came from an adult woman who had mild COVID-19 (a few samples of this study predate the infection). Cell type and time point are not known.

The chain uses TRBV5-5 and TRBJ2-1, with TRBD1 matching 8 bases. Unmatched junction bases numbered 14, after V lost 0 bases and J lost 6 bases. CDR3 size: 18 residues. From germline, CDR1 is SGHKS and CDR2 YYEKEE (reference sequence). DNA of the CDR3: TGTGCCAGCAGCTTGGCCCTAGGACGGACAGGGCTGGTCAATGAGCAGTTCTTC. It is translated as CASSLALGRTGLVNEQFF.

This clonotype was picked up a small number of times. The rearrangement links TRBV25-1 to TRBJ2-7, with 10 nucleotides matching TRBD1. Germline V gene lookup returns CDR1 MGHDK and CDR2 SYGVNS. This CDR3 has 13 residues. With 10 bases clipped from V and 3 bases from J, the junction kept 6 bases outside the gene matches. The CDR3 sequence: CATSDRGDYEQYF. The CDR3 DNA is TGTGCCACCTCGGACAGGGGGGACTACGAGCAGTACTTC.

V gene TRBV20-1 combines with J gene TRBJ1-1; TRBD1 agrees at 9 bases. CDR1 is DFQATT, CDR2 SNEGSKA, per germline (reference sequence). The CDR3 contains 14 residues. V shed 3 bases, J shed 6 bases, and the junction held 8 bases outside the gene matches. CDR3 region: CSASTGTGHPEAFF. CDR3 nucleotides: TGCAGTGCTAGCACCGGGACAGGGCACCCTGAAGCTTTCTTT.

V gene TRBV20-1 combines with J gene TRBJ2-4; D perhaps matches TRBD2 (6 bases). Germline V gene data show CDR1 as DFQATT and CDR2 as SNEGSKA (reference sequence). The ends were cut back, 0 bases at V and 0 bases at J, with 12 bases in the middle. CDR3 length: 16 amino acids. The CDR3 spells CSARDNPGLAKNIQYF. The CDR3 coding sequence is TGCAGTGCTAGAGATAACCCGGGACTAGCCAAAAACATTCAGTACTTC.

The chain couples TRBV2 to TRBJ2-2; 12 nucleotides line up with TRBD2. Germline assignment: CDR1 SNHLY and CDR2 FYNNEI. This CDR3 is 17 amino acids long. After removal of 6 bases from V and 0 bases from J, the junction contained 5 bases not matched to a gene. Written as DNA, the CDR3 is TGTGCCAGCAGAGAGGGACTAGCGGGCGCGAACACCGGGGAGCTGTTTTTT. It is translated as CASREGLAGANTGELFF.

CDR3 DNA sequence: TGTGCCAGCAGCCTTGGGACCGGAACGAGCGAGCAGTTCTTC. This codes for CASSLGTGTSEQFF. The rearrangement links TRBV7-9 to TRBJ2-1; D is perhaps TRBD1 or TRBD2 (5 bases each). The CDR3 consists of 14 residues. Trimming removed 5 bases from V and 10 bases from J, with 18 bases in between. Germline CDR1 is SEHNR and CDR2 is FQNEAQ (reference sequence).

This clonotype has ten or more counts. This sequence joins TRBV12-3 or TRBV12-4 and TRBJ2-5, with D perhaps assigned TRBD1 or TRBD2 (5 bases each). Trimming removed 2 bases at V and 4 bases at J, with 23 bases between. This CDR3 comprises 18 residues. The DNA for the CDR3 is TGTGCCAGCAGTTTAACCTTCCCGACCCCCATTGGGGGAGAGACCCAGTACTTC. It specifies CASSLTFPTPIGGETQYF.

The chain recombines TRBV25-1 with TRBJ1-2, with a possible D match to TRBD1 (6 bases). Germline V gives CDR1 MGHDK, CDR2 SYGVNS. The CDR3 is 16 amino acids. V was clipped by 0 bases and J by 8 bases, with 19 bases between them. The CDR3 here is CASSEYIQGGPGGYTF. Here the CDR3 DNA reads TGTGCCAGCAGTGAATATATTCAAGGGGGGCCGGGCGGCTACACCTTC.

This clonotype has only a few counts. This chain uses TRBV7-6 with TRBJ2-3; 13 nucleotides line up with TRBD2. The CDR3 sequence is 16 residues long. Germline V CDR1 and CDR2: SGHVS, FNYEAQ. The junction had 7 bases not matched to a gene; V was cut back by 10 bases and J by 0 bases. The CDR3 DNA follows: TGTGCCACCGGGACTAGCGGGGCACCTAGCACAGATACGCAGTATTTT. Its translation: CATGTSGAPSTDTQYF.

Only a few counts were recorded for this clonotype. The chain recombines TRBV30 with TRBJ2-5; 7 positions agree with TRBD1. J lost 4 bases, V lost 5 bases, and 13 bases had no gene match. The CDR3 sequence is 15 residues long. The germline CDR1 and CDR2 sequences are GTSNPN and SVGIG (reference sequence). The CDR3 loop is CAWGALTGTAETQYF. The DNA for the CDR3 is TGTGCCTGGGGGGCCCTGACAGGGACGGCAGAGACCCAGTACTTC.

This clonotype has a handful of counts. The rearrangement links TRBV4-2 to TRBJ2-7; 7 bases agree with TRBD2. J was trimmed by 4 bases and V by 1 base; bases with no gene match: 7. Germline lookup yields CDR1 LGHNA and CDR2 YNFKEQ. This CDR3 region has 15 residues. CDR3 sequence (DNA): TGTGCCAGCAGCCAAGGGGCTAGCGGCTTTTACGAGCAGTACTTC. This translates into CASSQGASGFYEQYF.

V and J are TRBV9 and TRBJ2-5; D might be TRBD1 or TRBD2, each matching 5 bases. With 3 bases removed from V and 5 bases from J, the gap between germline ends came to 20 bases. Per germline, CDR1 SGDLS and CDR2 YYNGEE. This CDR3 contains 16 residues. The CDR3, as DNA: TGTGCCAGCAGCGCCGAGGGGCTGACCGCTTTTGAGACCCAGTACTTC. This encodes CASSAEGLTAFETQYF.

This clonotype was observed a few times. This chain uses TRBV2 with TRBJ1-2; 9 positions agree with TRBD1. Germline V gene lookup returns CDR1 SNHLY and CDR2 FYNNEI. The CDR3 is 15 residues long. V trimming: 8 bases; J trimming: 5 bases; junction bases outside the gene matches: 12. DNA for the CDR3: TGTGCCAGCCTAGCGTCCGGGACAGGGCCTTATGGCTACACCTTC. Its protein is CASLASGTGPYGYTF.

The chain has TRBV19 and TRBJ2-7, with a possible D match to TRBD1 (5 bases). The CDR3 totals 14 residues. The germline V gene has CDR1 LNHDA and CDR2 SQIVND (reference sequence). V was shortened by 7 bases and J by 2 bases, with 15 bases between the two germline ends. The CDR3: CASTTTEPPYEQYF. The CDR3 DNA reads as TGTGCCAGTACTACGACAGAACCTCCCTACGAGCAGTACTTC. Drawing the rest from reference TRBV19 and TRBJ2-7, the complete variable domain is DGGITQSPKYLFRKEGQNVTLSCEQNLNHDAMYWYRQDPGQGLRLIYYSQIVNDFQKGDIAEGYSVSREKKESFPLTVTSAQKNPTAFYLCASTTTEPPYEQYFGPGTRLTVT.

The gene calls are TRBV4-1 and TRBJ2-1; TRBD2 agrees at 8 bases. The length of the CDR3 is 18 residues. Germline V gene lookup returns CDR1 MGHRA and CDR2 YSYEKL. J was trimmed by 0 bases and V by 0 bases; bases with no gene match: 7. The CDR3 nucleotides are TGCGCCAGCAGCCAAGATCCCCCGGGAGGGAGCTCCTACAATGAGCAGTTCTTC. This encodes CASSQDPPGGSSYNEQFF.

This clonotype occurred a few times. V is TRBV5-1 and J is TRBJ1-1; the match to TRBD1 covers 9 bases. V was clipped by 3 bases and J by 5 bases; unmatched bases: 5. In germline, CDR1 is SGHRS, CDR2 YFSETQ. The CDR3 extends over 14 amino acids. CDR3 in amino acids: CASSWGQGTTEAFF. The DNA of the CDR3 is TGCGCCAGCAGCTGGGGACAGGGCACTACTGAAGCTTTCTTT.

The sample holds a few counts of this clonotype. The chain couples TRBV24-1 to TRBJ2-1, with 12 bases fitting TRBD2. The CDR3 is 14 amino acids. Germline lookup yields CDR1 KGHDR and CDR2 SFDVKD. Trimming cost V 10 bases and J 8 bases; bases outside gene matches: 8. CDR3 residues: CATALAGGPHEQFF. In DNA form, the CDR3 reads TGTGCCACAGCTCTAGCGGGGGGGCCGCATGAGCAGTTCTTC.